Each of the 3 T cell receptor beta chains below was sequenced from the same sample in a study of cytomegalovirus exposure and HLA in healthy donors. It was with 60 Vbeta and 13 Jbeta primers that the PCR ran. Clones were sequenced by immunoSEQ multiplex PCR, and TCRdb holds only the in-frame ones, with some missing. The sample comprises about 160,000 clones, approximately 67% of which are singletons, and around 4.3% rests with the top ten. The sequenced material came from PBMCs. The receptors come from a young woman in good health and CMV-seropositive.

This chain links TRBV5-4 with TRBJ2-7, with D unresolved. The CDR3 runs 12 residues. CDR1 is SGHNT, CDR2 YYREEE, per germline (reference sequence). The germline V and J ends were trimmed by 1 base and 5 bases, with 7 bases remaining between them. This chain's CDR3 is CASSLPRHEQYF. The CDR3 nucleotides are TGTGCCAGCAGCTTGCCTAGACACGAGCAGTACTTC. The complete variable domain, with remaining parts taken from reference TRBV5-4 and TRBJ2-7, reads ETGVTQSPTHLIKTRGQQVTLRCSSQSGHNTVSWYQQALGQGPQFIFQYYREEENGRGNFPPRFSGLQFPNYSSELNVNALELDDSALYLCASSLPRHEQYFGPGTRLTVT.

V and J are TRBV9 and TRBJ1-1, with TRBD1 as a possible D gene (6 bases). This CDR3 comprises 13 residues. In germline, CDR1 is SGDLS, CDR2 YYNGEE. Trimming shortened V by 0 bases and J by 8 bases, and 11 bases separated the two germline ends. The CDR3 DNA reads as TGTGCCAGCAGCGTAGGCCTGACAGGAGAAGCTTTCTTT. Residues: CASSVGLTGEAFF.

V usage is TRBV6-1 and J usage is TRBJ1-4; weak D call: TRBD1 (5 bases). The germline gives CDR1 MNHNS, CDR2 SASEGT. V lost 5 bases, J lost 4 bases, and 11 bases lay in between. The CDR3 loop spans 14 amino acids. In nucleotides, the CDR3 is TGTGCCAGCAGTAAAGACAGAAATAATGAAAAACTGTTTTTT. Translating gives CASSKDRNNEKLFF.